The 9 T cell receptor beta chains in this list originate from one sample, sequenced in a study of technical replicates of blood from several donors. Some clones are missing from TCRdb's copy, which holds only in-frame ones; the method was immunoSEQ multiplex PCR. The sample includes 99,000 or so clones, approximately 95% of them seen just once. Specimen: T cells isolated from PBMCs. These receptors all come from a human donor in good health.

This sequence joins TRBV4-2 and TRBJ2-7; unclear D gene. This CDR3 region has 16 residues. Trimming stripped 0 bases from V and 6 bases from J, with 18 bases between. The germline gives CDR1 LGHNA, CDR2 YNFKEQ. This chain's CDR3 is CASSQDFLGTAAEQYF. DNA of the CDR3: TGTGCCAGCAGCCAAGATTTCTTGGGCACCGCCGCCGAGCAGTACTTC.

The genes are TRBV28 and TRBJ2-7; tentative D call: TRBD1 (6 bases). The germline V gene has CDR1 MDHEN and CDR2 SYDVKM. The CDR3 covers 12 residues. The V and J ends lost 3 bases and 6 bases respectively, with 9 bases between them. The CDR3 DNA is TGTGCCAGCAGTTTGACAGGATTCGAGCAGTACTTC. This sequence encodes CASSLTGFEQYF.

The gene calls are TRBV18 and TRBJ1-6; unclear D gene. This CDR3 is built from 16 residues. V shed 4 bases and J shed 8 bases, with 18 bases lying between them. In germline, CDR1 is KGHSH, CDR2 LQKENI. The CDR3 sequence: CASSLAATRSDSPLHF. CDR3 in DNA: TGTGCCAGCTCACTCGCGGCCACCCGGAGCGATTCACCCCTCCACTTT.

This chain connects TRBV5-5 to TRBJ2-5; 7 bases agree with TRBD1. The CDR3 sequence is 14 residues long. V trimming: 0 bases; J trimming: 4 bases; junction bases outside the gene matches: 3. The germline V gene has CDR1 SGHKS and CDR2 YYEKEE (reference sequence). This chain's CDR3 is CASSLARGRETQYF. CDR3 nucleotide sequence: TGTGCCAGCAGCTTGGCCAGGGGGAGAGAGACCCAGTACTTC.

CDR3 region: CASSSPGQPNTEAFF. In DNA, the CDR3 is TGTGCCAGCAGTTCCCCGGGACAACCGAACACTGAAGCTTTCTTT. The chain uses TRBV28 and TRBJ1-1, with D perhaps matching TRBD1 (6 bases). CDR1 and CDR2 (germline): MDHEN, SYDVKM. This CDR3 has 15 residues. V was pared by 4 bases and J by 1 base, with 13 bases between. Full variable domain (missing parts from reference TRBV28 and TRBJ1-1): DVKVTQSSRYLVKRTGEKVFLECVQDMDHENMFWYRQDPGLGLRLIYFSYDVKMKEKGDIPEGYSVSREKKERFSLILESASTNQTSMYLCASSSPGQPNTEAFFGQGTRLTVV.

V and J are TRBV5-6 and TRBJ1-1, with D perhaps matching TRBD1 (5 bases). In germline, CDR1 is SGHDT, CDR2 YYEEEE. With 4 bases removed from V and 6 bases from J, the gap between germline ends came to 13 bases. CDR3 size: 13 residues. CDR3 region: CASSRRQTPEAFF. Written as DNA, the CDR3 is TGTGCCAGCAGCCGTAGACAGACCCCTGAAGCTTTCTTT.

The J gene is TRBJ2-3, the V gene TRBV4-1; possibly TRBD1 for D (6 bases). This CDR3 comprises 14 residues. Trimming shortened V by 0 bases and J by 3 bases, and 7 bases separated the two germline ends. CDR1 MGHRA and CDR2 YSYEKL come from the germline V gene. CDR3 sequence (DNA): TGCGCCAGCAGCCAAGATAGGGGGACAGATACGCAGTATTTT. Its translation: CASSQDRGTDTQYF.

J is TRBJ2-1 and V is TRBV11-3; no clear D gene. Germline V lookup: CDR1 SGHNT, CDR2 YENEEA. The CDR3 is 10 residues long. V was clipped by 9 bases and J by 3 bases, with 3 bases between them. CDR3 in amino acids: CASHYNEQFF. DNA for the CDR3: TGTGCCAGTCACTACAATGAGCAGTTCTTC. Drawing the rest from reference TRBV11-3 and TRBJ2-1, the complete variable domain is EAGVVQSPRYKIIEKKQPVAFWCNPISGHNTLYWYLQNLGQGPELLIRYENEEAVDDSQLPKDRFSAERLKGVDSTLKIQPAELGDSAVYLCASHYNEQFFGPGTRLTVL.

CDR3 region: CASSMRQGRNTGELFF. The CDR3 DNA sequence: TGCGCCAGCAGCATGCGACAGGGGCGGAACACCGGGGAGCTGTTTTTT. The chain carries TRBV5-1 and TRBJ2-2; 8 bases fit TRBD1. J lost 1 base, V lost 4 bases, and 6 bases had no gene match. CDR1 and CDR2 from the germline V gene are SGHRS and YFSETQ. CDR3 length: 16 residues. Filled out from reference TRBV5-1 and TRBJ2-2, the complete variable domain reads KAGVTQTPRYLIKTRGQQVTLSCSPISGHRSVSWYQQTPGQGLQFLFEYFSETQRNKGNFPGRFSGRQFSNSRSEMNVSTLELGDSALYLCASSMRQGRNTGELFFGEGSRLTVL.